This TCR beta chain stems from a study of blood T cell repertoires in COVID-19. Study context: Acute-phase and convalescent COVID-19 samples originated in the United States, Italy and Spain. PBMCs, B-cell-depleted T cells, or T cells provided the cDNA or gDNA that made up the material.

In the study's own analysis: Reference gene primer amplification gave nucleated cell count estimates. Measured with immunoSEQ multiplex PCR; TCRdb has only the in-frame clones, and not every one. V and J calls and clone size are as listed in that table; D and trimming were resolved from the DNA. Among some 54,000 clones listed, 80% to 95% were seen once. Trimming stripped 7 bases from V and 5 bases from J, with 14 bases between. The CDR3 has 13 amino acids. CDR1 and CDR2 (germline): MGHDK, SYGVNS. The TCR sequence derives from a man in his sixties with acute or convalescent COVID-19. This chain joins TRBV25-1 and TRBJ1-1; D is perhaps TRBD1 (5 bases). Sequences were obtained from peripheral blood. The CDR3 nucleotides read TGTGCCAGCATCCATGGGGGAGGAACTGAAGCTTTCTTT. Amino acid sequence: CASIHGGGTEAFF.